The clone carrying this T cell receptor (beta chain) was found many times. Its target is unknown. The sample originates from a study of human T cells and chemical hapten exposure. Study findings and constraints: Expanded TCRs formed significantly more large CDR3 similarity clusters than controls.

Per the germline V gene, CDR1 is KGHSH and CDR2 is LQKENI. The CDR3 is 15 amino acids. Trimming pared 2 bases from V and 0 bases from J, leaving 10 bases between. TCRdb re-called the RACE reads through MiXCR, storing one row per CDR3 protein. The table includes under 120,000 distinct CDR3 sequences, 11% detected once. Time point noted: patch test 1, 2 weeks after DPC sensitization. Treatment given: therapeutic diphenylcyclopropenone sensitization with weekly scalp DPC. Sequences were derived from whole blood, sampled in connection with sensitization to the hapten diphenylcyclopropenone (DPC). This receptor was identified in a woman aged 40 to 55 with alopecia areata. Some clones in this sample may be carry-over from other donors' samples. The chain links TRBV18 to TRBJ2-5; TRBD1 might be the D (6 bases). CDR3 residues: CASSPIQGYQETQYF. CDR3 DNA: TGTGCCAGCTCACCAATACAGGGATACCAAGAGACCCAGTACTTC.